The 29 T cell receptor beta chains reported below all come from one sample, sequenced in a study of blood T cell repertoires in COVID-19. The data were produced by immunoSEQ multiplex PCR, yet TCRdb's version contains in-frame clones alone and is incomplete. The sample records hundreds of thousands of clones, 92% being singletons. Sequenced sample: peripheral blood. The origin of the receptors is a man aged 55-75 years with COVID-19, enrolled during active disease.

This chain connects TRBV2 to TRBJ1-1; possible D gene TRBD1, 5 bases. The CDR3 sequence is 13 residues long. V lost 6 bases, J lost 1 base, and 9 bases lay in between. The germline gives CDR1 SNHLY, CDR2 FYNNEI. The CDR3 bases are TGTGCCAGCAGGAGGACAACGAACACTGAAGCTTTCTTT. Its protein product is CASRRTTNTEAFF. Filled out from reference TRBV2 and TRBJ1-1, the complete variable domain reads EPEVTQTPSHQVTQMGQEVILRCVPISNHLYFYWYRQILGQKVEFLVSFYNNEISEKSEIFDDQFSVERPDGSNFTLKIRSTKLEDSAMYFCASRRTTNTEAFFGQGTRLTVV.

The gene calls are TRBV6-4 and TRBJ2-3, with 12 positions matching TRBD2. J gave up 5 bases and V 9 bases, and 9 bases lay outside the gene matches. The germline V gene encodes CDR1 MRHNA and CDR2 SNTAGT. The CDR3 runs 15 residues. Written as DNA, the CDR3 is TGTGCCAGGATGACTAGCGGGAGCTGTGGAGATACGCAGTATTTT. This gives the protein CARMTSGSCGDTQYF.

J is TRBJ1-2 and V is TRBV10-3; weak D call: TRBD1 (6 bases). V lost 6 bases and J 8 bases, leaving 13 bases between the germline ends. Germline V CDR1 and CDR2: ENHRY, SYGVKD. This CDR3 has 12 amino acids. The CDR3 DNA reads TGTGCCATCAGGGGGGCAGGAAGGGGCTACACCTTC. Encoded protein: CAIRGAGRGYTF.

This chain connects TRBV27 to TRBJ2-3; 8 nucleotides line up with TRBD2. Germline V gene sequence: CDR1 MNHEY, CDR2 SMNVEV (reference sequence). Trimming at V came to 5 bases and at J to 4 bases, leaving 8 bases not matched to a gene. The CDR3 runs to 15 residues. For the CDR3, the DNA is TGTGCCAGCAGTCTCCGGGGGACTAGTTCAGATACGCAGTATTTT. As protein: CASSLRGTSSDTQYF.

V gene TRBV24-1 combines with J gene TRBJ2-7, with D tentatively TRBD2 (6 bases). Per the germline V gene, CDR1 is KGHDR and CDR2 is SFDVKD. The CDR3 spans 14 residues. Deletions cut 6 bases from V and 4 bases from J, with 15 bases between. In DNA form, the CDR3 reads TGTGCCACCAGTCCCCGAGGGACTTCTTACGAGCAGTACTTC. Residues: CATSPRGTSYEQYF.

The rearrangement joins TRBV28 to TRBJ1-5, with D possibly matching TRBD1 (6 bases). This CDR3 region has 17 residues. The germline V gene encodes CDR1 MDHEN and CDR2 SYDVKM. The V and J ends lost 5 bases and 2 bases respectively, with 19 bases between them. Here the CDR3 reads CASSARTGRAGNQPQHF. The CDR3 DNA reads TGTGCCAGCAGTGCGAGAACAGGGAGGGCAGGCAATCAGCCCCAGCATTTT. The full variable domain, its missing parts supplied by reference TRBV28 and TRBJ1-5, is DVKVTQSSRYLVKRTGEKVFLECVQDMDHENMFWYRQDPGLGLRLIYFSYDVKMKEKGDIPEGYSVSREKKERFSLILESASTNQTSMYLCASSARTGRAGNQPQHFGDGTRLSIL.

The genes are TRBV5-1 and TRBJ1-4; 7 bases agree with TRBD1. Germline V gene lookup returns CDR1 SGHRS and CDR2 YFSETQ. CDR3 size: 14 residues. V lost 2 bases and J lost 7; bases outside the gene matches: 5. CDR3 nucleotides: TGCGCCAGCAGCTTAACAGGGGCAAGTGAAAAACTGTTTTTT. Translation gives CASSLTGASEKLFF.

The chain carries TRBV7-2 and TRBJ2-1; 7 nucleotides agree with TRBD2. Trimming at V came to 1 base and at J to 10 bases, leaving 4 bases not matched to a gene. This CDR3 is built from 13 residues. Germline assignment: CDR1 SGHTA and CDR2 FQGNSA. DNA of the CDR3: TGTGCCAGCAGCTTAGATTTGGGGGGGGAGCAGTTCTTC. As protein: CASSLDLGGEQFF. The full variable domain, in which reference TRBV7-2 and TRBJ2-1 provide the parts outside the CDR3, is GAGVSQSPSNKVTEKGKDVELRCDPISGHTALYWYRQSLGQGLEFLIYFQGNSAPDKSGLPSDRFSAERTGGSVSTLTIQRTQQEDSAVYLCASSLDLGGEQFFGPGTRLTVL.

This clone was observed a handful of times. The V and J genes are TRBV10-3 and TRBJ2-7, with unresolved D. V dropped 2 bases and J dropped 4 bases, with 6 bases sitting between them. Germline V gene sequence: CDR1 ENHRY, CDR2 SYGVKD. CDR3 length: 12 amino acids. The CDR3 loop is CAISEVGYEQYF. CDR3 coding DNA: TGTGCCATCAGTGAGGTCGGTTACGAGCAGTACTTC.

The genes are TRBV28 and TRBJ2-1; 10 bases line up with TRBD1. Per the germline V gene, CDR1 is MDHEN and CDR2 is SYDVKM. J was trimmed by 7 bases and V by 4 bases; bases with no gene match: 7. CDR3 length: 15 amino acids. The chain's CDR3 is CASSSSGQGSNEQFF. CDR3 in DNA: TGTGCCAGCAGTTCCTCGGGACAGGGGTCGAATGAGCAGTTCTTC.

The chain links TRBV2 to TRBJ2-1; the match to TRBD2 covers 7 bases. Germline V CDR1 and CDR2: SNHLY, FYNNEI. The CDR3 runs 13 residues. The V gene end was trimmed by 10 bases and the J gene end by 0 bases; junction bases not matched to a gene: 3. CDR3 loop: CANSGPSYNEQFF. DNA for the CDR3: TGTGCCAATAGCGGGCCCTCCTACAATGAGCAGTTCTTC.

This CDR3 is CASSRQGLGANTGELFF. For the CDR3, the DNA is TGTGCCAGCAGTCGCCAGGGTCTAGGGGCGAACACCGGGGAGCTGTTTTTT. The rearrangement joins TRBV6-2 or TRBV6-3 to TRBJ2-2; possibly TRBD1 for D (5 bases). Between the trimmed V and J ends, which lost 5 bases and 0 bases, there was a span of 16 bases. The CDR3 has 17 residues. CDR1 is MNHEY and CDR2 is SVGEGT in the germline V gene.

The V and J genes are TRBV27 and TRBJ1-6, with TRBD1 as a possible D gene (5 bases). The CDR3 has 17 residues. Looked up from germline, CDR1 is MNHEY and CDR2 is SMNVEV (reference sequence). Trimming removed 2 bases from V and 0 bases from J, with 11 bases in between. Here the CDR3 reads CASSLDQGGSYNSPLHF. CDR3 coding DNA: TGTGCCAGCAGTTTAGACCAGGGCGGCTCCTATAATTCACCCCTCCACTTT.

CDR3 in DNA: TGTGCCAGCTCACCCCTTAGAAGCGGGGGAGGTTCAGATACGCAGTATTTT. Amino acid sequence: CASSPLRSGGGSDTQYF. The chain joins TRBV18 to TRBJ2-3; 8 positions agree with TRBD2. Germline trimming cut 3 bases from V and 4 bases from J; bases unmatched to any gene: 12. Germline assignment: CDR1 KGHSH and CDR2 LQKENI. The CDR3 is made up of 17 amino acids.

To note about this clone: Since no conserved phenylalanine or tryptophan closes the CDR3, a read error is the likely cause. Because the CDR3's place on the DNA is in doubt, the DNA is left out and the CDR3 is given as listed by TCRdb. The chain employs TRBV27 and TRBJ1-1. Both ends counted, the CDR3 spans 9 residues. The germline CDR1 and CDR2 sequences are MNHEY and SMNVEV (reference sequence). This CDR3 is CASTYPSDC.

The chain is built from TRBV5-1 and TRBJ1-1; TRBD1 might be the D (5 bases). The germline CDR1 and CDR2 sequences are SGHRS and YFSETQ. Trimming cost V 0 bases and J 1 base, with 10 bases left between them. The CDR3 is made up of 15 amino acids. The CDR3 coding sequence is TGCGCCAGCAGCTTGGAGTGGGGGGAGAACACTGAAGCTTTCTTT. Residues: CASSLEWGENTEAFF.

CDR3 nucleotide sequence: TGTGCCAGCACTCGGGGGGCTAGGGGCTCCTATAATTCACCCCTCCACTTT. Translating it yields CASTRGARGSYNSPLHF. The rearrangement links TRBV6-6 to TRBJ1-6, with D maybe TRBD1 (6 bases). From germline, CDR1 is MNHNY and CDR2 SVGAGI (reference sequence). CDR3 length: 17 residues. Trimming stripped 7 bases from V and 0 bases from J, with 16 bases between.

The chain is built from TRBV5-5 and TRBJ2-5; no firm D call. This CDR3 is built from 14 residues. The germline V gene encodes CDR1 SGHKS and CDR2 YYEKEE (reference sequence). V shed 1 base and J shed 2 bases, with 9 bases lying between them. The CDR3, as DNA: TGTGCCAGCAGCTTGAGTGGGCAGCAAGAGACCCAGTACTTC. Its translation: CASSLSGQQETQYF.

The chain uses TRBV11-1 and TRBJ1-1; D call uncertain. V was trimmed by 5 bases and J by 10 bases, leaving 17 bases between them. Germline CDR1 SGHAT, CDR2 FQDESV (reference sequence). The CDR3 loop spans 13 amino acids. The CDR3 sequence: CASSQRGRRGAFF. CDR3 sequence (DNA): TGTGCCAGCAGCCAACGCGGGCGAAGAGGAGCTTTCTTT.

This clone was detected only once. The chain carries TRBV7-3 and TRBJ1-1; the match to TRBD1 covers 9 bases. The length of the CDR3 is 18 residues. V shed 3 bases and J 5 bases; nucleotides not matched to a gene: 16. Germline CDR1 is SGHTA and CDR2 is FQGTGA. The CDR3 DNA follows: TGTGCCAGCAGCTTTCCTGCATATTGGACAGGGGAAGAGACTGAAGCTTTCTTT. Protein product: CASSFPAYWTGEETEAFF.

The rearrangement links TRBV21-1 to TRBJ2-7; the table's D call of TRBD2 was not tested on the DNA. TRBV21-1 is classified as a pseudogene. The CDR3 runs 16 residues. The CDR3 nucleotides are TGTGCCAGCAGCAAACGCCGGGAGAGGGGTTTTTACGAGCAGTACTTC. It codes for CASSKRRERGFYEQYF.

This chain joins TRBV9 and TRBJ2-7; D may be TRBD2 (6 bases). The CDR3 has 14 residues. Trimming cost V 0 bases and J 3 bases, with 10 bases left between them. The V gene's germline CDR1 is SGDLS and CDR2 YYNGEE. Here the CDR3 reads CASSVGTMNYEQYF. For the CDR3, the DNA is TGTGCCAGCAGCGTAGGGACTATGAACTACGAGCAGTACTTC.

The chain recombines TRBV12-3 or TRBV12-4 with TRBJ1-2; TRBD1 matches 9 bases. With V trimmed by 3 bases and J by 10 bases, 6 bases remained unmatched. The CDR3 extends over 13 amino acids. This CDR3 reads CASSFGDRVFYTF. Written as DNA, the CDR3 is TGTGCCAGCAGTTTTGGGGACAGGGTCTTCTACACCTTC.

The chain links TRBV4-1 to TRBJ2-3; 14 nucleotides match TRBD2. This CDR3 spans 16 amino acids. J lost 6 bases, V lost 5 bases, and 7 bases had no gene match. Germline V CDR1 and CDR2: MGHRA, YSYEKL. CDR3 nucleotide sequence: TGCGCCAGCAGCGGCCGACTAGCGGGAGGGTCGGATACGCAGTATTTT. It yields the protein CASSGRLAGGSDTQYF.

V and J are TRBV9 and TRBJ1-6; 8 bases align to TRBD1. V lost 4 bases to trimming and J lost 10 bases; unmatched junction nucleotides: 7. The CDR3 sequence is 14 residues long. The germline gives CDR1 SGDLS, CDR2 YYNGEE. CDR3 sequence reads: CASSTQGARSPLHF. The CDR3, as DNA: TGTGCCAGCAGCACCCAGGGGGCTAGGTCACCCCTCCACTTT.

V usage is TRBV21-1 and J usage is TRBJ2-3; the DNA was not compared with TRBD1, the D call given in the table. TRBV21-1 is a pseudogene locus. The CDR3 totals 18 residues. Written as DNA, the CDR3 is TGTGCCAGCAGCCGAAATATTGGGAACAGGGAGAGCACAGATACGCAGTATTTT. Amino acid sequence: CASSRNIGNRESTDTQYF.

The chain couples TRBV20-1 to TRBJ1-2; D is undetermined. The CDR3 covers 11 residues. With 6 bases removed from V and 6 bases from J, the gap between germline ends came to 11 bases. The V gene's germline CDR1 is DFQATT and CDR2 SNEGSKA (reference sequence). The chain's CDR3 is CSAVVENGYTF. The CDR3 DNA follows: TGCAGTGCCGTAGTCGAGAATGGCTACACCTTC.

This clone was seen just once. The genes are TRBV15 and TRBJ1-2; D gene unclear. The CDR3 extends over 13 amino acids. CDR1 is LNHNV, CDR2 YYDKDF, per germline (reference sequence). The V end was cut by 4 bases, the J end by 2 bases, with 8 bases between. The CDR3 loop is CATSMGRNYGYTF. The CDR3 coding sequence is TGTGCCACCAGCATGGGCAGAAACTATGGCTACACCTTC.

Of note for this clone: The junction departs from the called germline gene at one end, perhaps through a read error. The chain links TRBV7-7 to TRBJ2-2, with TRBD1 identical over 7 bases. Looked up from germline, CDR1 is SSHAT and CDR2 is FNYEAQ (reference sequence). There are 16 residues in the CDR3. CDR3 region: CASSFGQDPNTGELFF. CDR3 DNA sequence: TGTGCTAGCAGCTTTGGACAGGACCCGAACACCGGGGAGCTGTTTTTT.